The next 18 T cell receptor beta chains were all read from a single sample in a study of cytomegalovirus exposure and HLA in healthy donors. This PCR relied on a set of 60 Vbeta primers and 13 Jbeta primers. Data came from immunoSEQ multiplex PCR; TCRdb stores just in-frame clones and leaves some out. This table has approximately 200,000 clones, approximately 85% appearing once. The specimen was PBMCs. These receptors were obtained from a woman in her forties or fifties in good health and CMV-seronegative.

CDR3 DNA: TGCAGCGTTGTGGACAGGGTAAACACCATATATTTT. Translated: CSVVDRVNTIYF. This chain uses TRBV29-1 with TRBJ1-3; TRBD1 agrees at 8 bases. J lost 6 bases, V lost 4 bases, and 2 bases had no gene match. The CDR3 loop spans 12 amino acids. The germline gives CDR1 SQVTM, CDR2 ANQGSEA.

Remarks on this clone: An end of the junction does not agree with germline; a read error may underlie this. The chain is built from TRBV7-9 and TRBJ2-2; D is ambiguous. Germline V gene data show CDR1 as SEHNR and CDR2 as FQNEAQ (reference sequence). This CDR3 has 14 residues. The CDR3 coding sequence is TGTTCCAGCAGCACTGGTACGAACACCGGGGAGCTGTTTTTT. Translated: CSSSTGTNTGELFF.

The rearrangement joins TRBV27 to TRBJ2-7, with no clear D. V lost 0 bases to trimming and J lost 3 bases, with 3 bases between them. The length of the CDR3 is 12 residues. Germline-derived CDR1 and CDR2 are MNHEY and SMNVEV (reference sequence). CDR3 sequence: CASSLSIYEQYF. CDR3 DNA sequence: TGTGCCAGCAGTTTATCCATCTACGAGCAGTACTTC.

The V gene is TRBV28, the J gene TRBJ2-1; no firm D call. The germline V and J ends were trimmed by 5 bases and 7 bases, with 6 bases remaining between them. Germline CDR1 reads MDHEN; CDR2 reads SYDVKM. There are 11 residues in the CDR3. The CDR3 here is CASSPLNEQFF. CDR3 nucleotides: TGTGCCAGCAGTCCCCTTAATGAGCAGTTCTTC.

The CDR3 is CASNPGGNTEAFF. CDR3 nucleotide sequence: TGTGCCAGTAATCCAGGGGGCAACACTGAAGCTTTCTTT. The V gene is TRBV19, the J gene TRBJ1-1, with 8 bases identical to TRBD1. V gave up 7 bases and J gave up 2 bases; unmatched junction bases: 3. Germline CDR1 reads LNHDA; CDR2 reads SQIVND (reference sequence). There are 13 residues in the CDR3.

This chain uses TRBV9 with TRBJ1-1, with 8 bases that match TRBD1. The CDR3 has 14 residues. Per germline, CDR1 SGDLS and CDR2 YYNGEE. V trimming: 3 bases; J trimming: 4 bases; junction bases outside the gene matches: 5. Here the CDR3 reads CASSDRGVGTEAFF. The CDR3 nucleotides read TGTGCCAGCAGCGACAGGGGGGTAGGCACTGAAGCTTTCTTT.

V is TRBV18 and J is TRBJ2-1; TRBD2 agrees at 9 bases. The J segment lost 7 bases and the V segment lost 3 bases, leaving 13 bases of the junction unmatched. The CDR3 extends over 17 amino acids. CDR1 KGHSH and CDR2 LQKENI come from the germline V gene. CDR3 protein: CASSPTAGTSFLNEQFF. In DNA form, the CDR3 reads TGTGCCAGCTCACCTACGGCCGGGACTAGCTTTTTGAATGAGCAGTTCTTC. The variable domain in full, with the rest retrieved from reference TRBV18 and TRBJ2-1, is NAGVMQNPRHLVRRRGQEARLRCSPMKGHSHVYWYRQLPEEGLKFMVYLQKENIIDESGMPKERFSAEFPKEGPSILRIQQVVRGDSAAYFCASSPTAGTSFLNEQFFGPGTRLTVL.

The chain links TRBV28 to TRBJ2-7; 9 bases are a match to TRBD2. The CDR3 totals 16 residues. Germline CDR1 and CDR2: MDHEN and SYDVKM. J lost 2 bases, V lost 2 bases, and 7 bases had no gene match. For the CDR3, the DNA is TGTGCCAGCAGTTTAAGATTCGGACTAGCGACCTACGAGCAGTACTTC. This encodes CASSLRFGLATYEQYF.

The chain uses TRBV29-1 and TRBJ2-2; no clear D gene. Per the germline V gene, CDR1 is SQVTM and CDR2 is ANQGSEA. This CDR3 region has 12 residues. Trimming took off 4 bases at V and 1 base at J, with 4 bases between the two ends. The CDR3: CSVVGNTGELFF. CDR3 DNA: TGCAGCGTTGTCGGGAACACCGGGGAGCTGTTTTTT.

The genes are TRBV7-3 and TRBJ2-2, with 9 bases matching TRBD2. Germline CDR1 and CDR2: SGHTA and FQGTGA. The CDR3 extends over 15 amino acids. J was trimmed by 7 bases and V by 5 bases; bases with no gene match: 8. The CDR3 DNA reads as TGTGCCAGCAGCGGCCGACTAGCGGCGGGCGGGGAGCTGTTTTTT. Residues: CASSGRLAAGGELFF.

The rearrangement uses TRBV15 and TRBJ2-2; D ambiguous. The V end lost 5 bases, the J end lost 1 base, and 8 bases lay between the germline ends. CDR1 is LNHNV, CDR2 YYDKDF, per germline (reference sequence). The CDR3 sequence is 14 residues long. The chain's CDR3 is CATSPRKNTGELFF. In nucleotides, the CDR3 is TGTGCCACCAGCCCCAGGAAGAACACCGGGGAGCTGTTTTTT. The full variable domain, completed using reference TRBV15 and TRBJ2-2, is DAMVIQNPRYQVTQFGKPVTLSCSQTLNHNVMYWYQQKSSQAPKLLFHYYDKDFNNEADTPDNFQSRRPNTSFCFLDIRSPGLGDTAMYLCATSPRKNTGELFFGEGSRLTVL.

The CDR3 loop reads CASSEARRAGTYQWTYEQYF. The CDR3 DNA sequence: TGTGCCAGCAGTGAAGCGAGGAGGGCAGGGACCTACCAGTGGACCTACGAGCAGTACTTC. The chain has TRBV6-1 and TRBJ2-7, with D maybe TRBD2 (6 bases). Per germline, CDR1 MNHNS and CDR2 SASEGT. There are 20 residues in the CDR3. V was shortened by 0 bases and J by 2 bases, with 26 bases between the two germline ends.

The chain couples TRBV27 to TRBJ1-1; possibly TRBD1 for D (5 bases). Germline V lookup: CDR1 MNHEY, CDR2 SMNVEV (reference sequence). V gave up 8 bases and J gave up 0 bases, with 10 bases separating them. CDR3 length: 13 residues. The chain's CDR3 is CASRGSLNTEAFF. The CDR3, as DNA: TGTGCCAGCCGGGGGTCCTTGAACACTGAAGCTTTCTTT.

The chain's CDR3 is CASTSGISYEQYF. The CDR3 DNA follows: TGCGCCAGCACCTCAGGGATCTCCTACGAGCAGTACTTC. The chain uses TRBV5-1 and TRBJ2-7; D is perhaps TRBD1 (5 bases). The CDR3 is 13 residues long. Germline CDR1 reads SGHRS; CDR2 reads YFSETQ. V lost 6 bases to trimming and J lost 0 bases, with 10 bases between them.

The chain combines TRBV27 with TRBJ2-1; 11 nucleotides match TRBD2. CDR3 size: 16 residues. The junction had 12 bases not matched to a gene; V was cut back by 5 bases and J by 9 bases. The germline V gene has CDR1 MNHEY and CDR2 SMNVEV (reference sequence). The CDR3 protein is CASSGRLAGSSCEQFF. CDR3 coding DNA: TGTGCCAGCAGTGGCCGACTAGCGGGGAGTTCTTGTGAGCAGTTCTTC.

This rearrangement joins TRBV5-1 to TRBJ1-1; no definite D call. Germline V gives CDR1 SGHRS, CDR2 YFSETQ. Trimming stripped 2 bases from V and 0 bases from J, with 8 bases between. The CDR3 extends over 14 amino acids. The CDR3 DNA reads TGCGCCAGCAGCTTACAAACAGTGAACACTGAAGCTTTCTTT. This gives the protein CASSLQTVNTEAFF.

The chain couples TRBV27 to TRBJ2-3, with D tentatively TRBD1 (6 bases). Germline V gene data show CDR1 as MNHEY and CDR2 as SMNVEV (reference sequence). CDR3 length: 13 residues. Trimming shortened V by 5 bases and J by 6 bases, and 12 bases separated the two germline ends. The CDR3 loop is CASSVQGPDTQYF. The CDR3 nucleotides are TGTGCCAGCAGTGTCCAGGGGCCGGATACGCAGTATTTT.

This chain links TRBV6-1 with TRBJ1-2; D might be TRBD1 (5 bases). This CDR3 is 14 amino acids long. V shed 6 bases and J shed 0 bases, with 11 bases lying between them. Germline-derived CDR1 and CDR2 are MNHNS and SASEGT. The chain's CDR3 is CASSLGGANYGYTF. The CDR3, as DNA: TGTGCCAGCAGCCTAGGAGGGGCTAACTATGGCTACACCTTC.